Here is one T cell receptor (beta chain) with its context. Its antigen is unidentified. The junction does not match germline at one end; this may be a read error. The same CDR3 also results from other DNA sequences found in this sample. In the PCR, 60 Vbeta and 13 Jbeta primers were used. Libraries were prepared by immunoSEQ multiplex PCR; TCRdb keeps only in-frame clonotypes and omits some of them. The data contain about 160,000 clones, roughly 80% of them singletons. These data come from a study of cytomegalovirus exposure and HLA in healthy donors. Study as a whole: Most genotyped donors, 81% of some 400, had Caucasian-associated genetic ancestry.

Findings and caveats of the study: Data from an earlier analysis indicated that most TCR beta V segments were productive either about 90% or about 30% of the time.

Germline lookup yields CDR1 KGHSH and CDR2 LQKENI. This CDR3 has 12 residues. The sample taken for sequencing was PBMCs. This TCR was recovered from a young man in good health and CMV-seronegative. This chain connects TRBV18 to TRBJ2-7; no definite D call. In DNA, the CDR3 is TGTGCCAGCTCGCCACGAGCCTACGAGCAGTACTTC. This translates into CASSPRAYEQYF.